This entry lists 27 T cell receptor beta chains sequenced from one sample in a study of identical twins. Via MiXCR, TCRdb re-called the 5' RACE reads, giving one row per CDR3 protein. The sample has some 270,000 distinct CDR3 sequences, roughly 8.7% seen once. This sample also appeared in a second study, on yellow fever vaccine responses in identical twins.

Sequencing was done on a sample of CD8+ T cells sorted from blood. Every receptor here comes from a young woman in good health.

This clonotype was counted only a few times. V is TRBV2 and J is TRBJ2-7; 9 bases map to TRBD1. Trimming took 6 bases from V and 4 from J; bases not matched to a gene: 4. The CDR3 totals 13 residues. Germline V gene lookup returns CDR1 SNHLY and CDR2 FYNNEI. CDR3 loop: CASRPGTGYEQYF. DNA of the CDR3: TGTGCCAGCAGGCCAGGGACAGGGTACGAGCAGTACTTC.

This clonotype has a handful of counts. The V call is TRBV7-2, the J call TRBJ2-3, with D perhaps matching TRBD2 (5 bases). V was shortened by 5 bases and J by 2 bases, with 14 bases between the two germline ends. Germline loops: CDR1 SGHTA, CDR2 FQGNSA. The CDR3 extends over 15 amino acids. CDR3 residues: CASSPLLVVTDTQYF. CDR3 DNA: TGTGCCAGCAGCCCCCTACTAGTTGTCACAGATACGCAGTATTTT.

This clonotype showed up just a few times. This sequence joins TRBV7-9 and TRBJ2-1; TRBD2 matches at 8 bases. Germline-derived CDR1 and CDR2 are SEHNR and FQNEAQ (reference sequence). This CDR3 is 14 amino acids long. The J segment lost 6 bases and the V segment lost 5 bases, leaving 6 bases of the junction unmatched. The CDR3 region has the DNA TGTGCCAGCAGCCCCAGCGGGAGAGGCAATGAGCAGTTCTTC. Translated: CASSPSGRGNEQFF. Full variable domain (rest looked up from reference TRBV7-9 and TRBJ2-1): DTGVSQNPRHKITKRGQNVTFRCDPISEHNRLYWYRQTLGQGPEFLTYFQNEAQLEKSRLLSDRFSAERPKGSFSTLEIQRTEQGDSAMYLCASSPSGRGNEQFFGPGTRLTVL.

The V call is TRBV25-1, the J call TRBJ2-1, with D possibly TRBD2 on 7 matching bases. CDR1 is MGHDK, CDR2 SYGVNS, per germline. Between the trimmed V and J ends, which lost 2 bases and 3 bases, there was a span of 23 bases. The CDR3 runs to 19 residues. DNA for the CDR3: TGTGCCAGCAGTGAAGATATGGAGGGTGCGGGGGCAATCTACAATGAGCAGTTCTTC. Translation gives CASSEDMEGAGAIYNEQFF.

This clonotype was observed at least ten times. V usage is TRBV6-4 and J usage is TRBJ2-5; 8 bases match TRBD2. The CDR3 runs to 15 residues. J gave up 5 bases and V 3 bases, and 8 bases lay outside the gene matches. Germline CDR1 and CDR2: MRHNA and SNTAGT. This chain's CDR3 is CASSERAGGQETQYF. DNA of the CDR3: TGTGCCAGCAGTGAACGGGCGGGGGGTCAGGAGACCCAGTACTTC.

Here the CDR3 reads CASSQAGLAGRGQETQYF. CDR3 coding DNA: TGCGCCAGCAGCCAAGCCGGACTAGCGGGAAGGGGGCAAGAGACCCAGTACTTC. This chain joins TRBV4-3 and TRBJ2-5; the match to TRBD2 covers 12 bases. The CDR3 runs to 18 residues. After removal of 1 base from V and 2 bases from J, the junction contained 8 bases not matched to a gene. Germline CDR1 LGHNA, CDR2 YSLEER.

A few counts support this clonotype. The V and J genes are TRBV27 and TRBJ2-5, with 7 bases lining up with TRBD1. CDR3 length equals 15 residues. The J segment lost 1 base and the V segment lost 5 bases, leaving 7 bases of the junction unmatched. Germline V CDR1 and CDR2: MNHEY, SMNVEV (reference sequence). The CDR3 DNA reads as TGTGCCAGCAGTCCCAGACAGGGCCTCCAAGAGACCCAGTACTTC. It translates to CASSPRQGLQETQYF.

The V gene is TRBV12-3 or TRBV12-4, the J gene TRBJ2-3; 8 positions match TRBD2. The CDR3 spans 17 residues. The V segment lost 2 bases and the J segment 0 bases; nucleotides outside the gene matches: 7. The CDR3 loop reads CASSLLASGPSTDTQYF. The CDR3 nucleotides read TGTGCCAGCAGTTTATTGGCTAGCGGGCCTAGCACAGATACGCAGTATTTT.

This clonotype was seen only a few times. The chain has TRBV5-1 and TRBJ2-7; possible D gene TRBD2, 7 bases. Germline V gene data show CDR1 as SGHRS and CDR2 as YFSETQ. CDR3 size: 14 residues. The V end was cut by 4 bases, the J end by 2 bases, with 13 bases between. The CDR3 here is CASSATGLAYEQYF. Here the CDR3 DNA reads TGCGCCAGCAGCGCGACAGGACTAGCCTACGAGCAGTACTTC.

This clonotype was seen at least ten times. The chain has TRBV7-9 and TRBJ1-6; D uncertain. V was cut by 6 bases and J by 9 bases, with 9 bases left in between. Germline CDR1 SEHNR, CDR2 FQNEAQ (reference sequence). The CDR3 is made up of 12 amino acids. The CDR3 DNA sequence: TGTGCCAGCAGTTACTCTGGTTCACCCCTCCACTTT. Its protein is CASSYSGSPLHF.

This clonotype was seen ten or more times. For the CDR3, the DNA is TGTGCCAGCAAAACCGGGAGTCCCATTCAGTACTTC. Encoded protein: CASKTGSPIQYF. The chain joins TRBV7-9 to TRBJ2-4, with a weak D call TRBD2 (6 bases). The CDR3 extends over 12 amino acids. V dropped 7 bases and J dropped 9 bases, with 13 bases sitting between them. Germline CDR1 and CDR2: SEHNR and FQNEAQ (reference sequence).

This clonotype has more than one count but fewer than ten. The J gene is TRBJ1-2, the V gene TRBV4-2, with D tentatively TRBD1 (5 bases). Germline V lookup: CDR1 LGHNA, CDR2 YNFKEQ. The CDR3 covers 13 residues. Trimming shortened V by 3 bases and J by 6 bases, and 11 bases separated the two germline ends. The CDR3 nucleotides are TGTGCCAGCAGCCAGCGGGACGCGGATGGCTACACCTTC. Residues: CASSQRDADGYTF.

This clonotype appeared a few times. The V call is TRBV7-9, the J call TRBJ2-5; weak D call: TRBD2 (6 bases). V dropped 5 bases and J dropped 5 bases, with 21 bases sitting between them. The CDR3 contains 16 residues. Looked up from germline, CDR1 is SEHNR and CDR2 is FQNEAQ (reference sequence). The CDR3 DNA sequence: TGTGCCAGCAGCCCCCGACTAGTCCAGACGTACGAGACCCAGTACTTC. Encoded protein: CASSPRLVQTYETQYF.

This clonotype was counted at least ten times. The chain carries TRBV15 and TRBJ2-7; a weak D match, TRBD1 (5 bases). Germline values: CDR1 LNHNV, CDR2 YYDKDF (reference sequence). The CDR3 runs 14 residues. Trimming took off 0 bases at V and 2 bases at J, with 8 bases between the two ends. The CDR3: CATSRDMGPYEQYF. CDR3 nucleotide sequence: TGTGCCACCAGCAGAGATATGGGGCCCTACGAGCAGTACTTC.

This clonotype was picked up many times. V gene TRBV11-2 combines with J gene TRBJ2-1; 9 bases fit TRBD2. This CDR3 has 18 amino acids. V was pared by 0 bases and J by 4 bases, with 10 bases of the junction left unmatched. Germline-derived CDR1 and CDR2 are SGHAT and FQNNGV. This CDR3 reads CASSLESGGRASYNEQFF. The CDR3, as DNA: TGTGCCAGCAGCTTAGAGTCGGGCGGGAGGGCCTCTTACAATGAGCAGTTCTTC.

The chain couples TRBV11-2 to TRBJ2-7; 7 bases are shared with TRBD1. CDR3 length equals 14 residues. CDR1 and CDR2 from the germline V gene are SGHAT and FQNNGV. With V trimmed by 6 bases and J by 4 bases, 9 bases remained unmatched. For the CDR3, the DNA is TGTGCCAGCAGACTAGGCTCAGGGGGATACGAGCAGTACTTC. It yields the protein CASRLGSGGYEQYF.

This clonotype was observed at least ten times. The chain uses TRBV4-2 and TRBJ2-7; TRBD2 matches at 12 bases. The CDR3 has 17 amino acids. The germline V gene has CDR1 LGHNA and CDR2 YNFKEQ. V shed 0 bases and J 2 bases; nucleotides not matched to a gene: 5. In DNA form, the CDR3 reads TGTGCCAGCAGCCAAGAAACTAGCGGGAGGTATACCTACGAGCAGTACTTC. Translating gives CASSQETSGRYTYEQYF.

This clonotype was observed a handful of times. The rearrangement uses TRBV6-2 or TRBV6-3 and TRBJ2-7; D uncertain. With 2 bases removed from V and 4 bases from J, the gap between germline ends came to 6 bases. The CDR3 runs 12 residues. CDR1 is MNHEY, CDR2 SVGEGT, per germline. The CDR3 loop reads CASSYPPYEQYF. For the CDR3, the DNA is TGTGCCAGCAGTTACCCACCTTACGAGCAGTACTTC.

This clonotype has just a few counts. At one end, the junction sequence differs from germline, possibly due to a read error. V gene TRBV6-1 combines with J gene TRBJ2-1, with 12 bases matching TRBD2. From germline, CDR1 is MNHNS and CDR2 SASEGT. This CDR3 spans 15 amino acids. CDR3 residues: CASSQPLETSGRMIF. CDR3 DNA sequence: TGTGCCAGCAGCCAACCCCTCGAGACTAGCGGGAGAATGATCTTC.

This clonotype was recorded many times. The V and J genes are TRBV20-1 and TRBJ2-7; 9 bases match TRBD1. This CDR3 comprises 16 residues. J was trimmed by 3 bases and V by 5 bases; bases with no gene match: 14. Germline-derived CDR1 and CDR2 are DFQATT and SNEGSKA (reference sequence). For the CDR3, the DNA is TGCAGTGCTCCACCTCAGGAACAGGGGGCGTTCTACGAGCAGTACTTC. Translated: CSAPPQEQGAFYEQYF.

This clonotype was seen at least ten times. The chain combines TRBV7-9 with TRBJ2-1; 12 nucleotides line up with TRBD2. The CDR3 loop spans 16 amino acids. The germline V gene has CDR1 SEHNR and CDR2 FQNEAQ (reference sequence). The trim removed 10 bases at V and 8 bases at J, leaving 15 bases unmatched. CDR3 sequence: CATLRVLAGGPYEQFF. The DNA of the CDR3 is TGTGCCACTTTGCGGGTCCTAGCGGGAGGGCCCTATGAGCAGTTCTTC.

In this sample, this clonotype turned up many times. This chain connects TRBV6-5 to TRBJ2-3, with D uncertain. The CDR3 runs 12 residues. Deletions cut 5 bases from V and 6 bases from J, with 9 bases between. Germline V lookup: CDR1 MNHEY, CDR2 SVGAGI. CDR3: CASSLLGDTQYF. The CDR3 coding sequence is TGTGCCAGCAGTCTTCTAGGGGATACGCAGTATTTT.

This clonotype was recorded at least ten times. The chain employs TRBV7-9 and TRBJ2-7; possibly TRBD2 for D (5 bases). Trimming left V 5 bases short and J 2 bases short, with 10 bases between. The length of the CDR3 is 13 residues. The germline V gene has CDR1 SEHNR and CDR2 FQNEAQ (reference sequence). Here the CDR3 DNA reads TGTGCCAGCAGCCCCCCCGGGACCTACGAGCAGTACTTC. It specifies CASSPPGTYEQYF.

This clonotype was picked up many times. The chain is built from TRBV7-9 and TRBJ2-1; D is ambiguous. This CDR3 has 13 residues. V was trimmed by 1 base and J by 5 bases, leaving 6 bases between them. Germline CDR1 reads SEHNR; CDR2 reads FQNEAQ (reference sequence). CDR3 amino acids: CASSLGLNNEQFF. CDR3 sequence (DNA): TGTGCCAGCAGCTTAGGGCTAAACAATGAGCAGTTCTTC.

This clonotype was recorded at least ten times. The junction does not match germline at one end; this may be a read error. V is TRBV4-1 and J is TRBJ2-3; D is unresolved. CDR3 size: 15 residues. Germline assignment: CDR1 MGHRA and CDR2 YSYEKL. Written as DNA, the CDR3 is TGTGCCAGCAGCCAAGAAGGTAGGAGCACAGATACGCAGTATTTT. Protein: CASSQEGRSTDTQYF.

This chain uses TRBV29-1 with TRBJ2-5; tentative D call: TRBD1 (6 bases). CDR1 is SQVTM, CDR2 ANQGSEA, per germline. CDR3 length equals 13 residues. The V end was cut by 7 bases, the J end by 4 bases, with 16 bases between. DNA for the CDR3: TGCAGCGGCCAGGGGCTGGGGCGAGAGACCCAGTACTTC. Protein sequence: CSGQGLGRETQYF. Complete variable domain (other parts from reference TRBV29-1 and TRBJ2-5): SAVISQKPSRDICQRGTSLTIQCQVDSQVTMMFWYRQQPGQSLTLIATANQGSEATYESGFVIDKFPISRPNLTFSTLTVSNMSPEDSSIYLCSGQGLGRETQYFGPGTRLLVL.

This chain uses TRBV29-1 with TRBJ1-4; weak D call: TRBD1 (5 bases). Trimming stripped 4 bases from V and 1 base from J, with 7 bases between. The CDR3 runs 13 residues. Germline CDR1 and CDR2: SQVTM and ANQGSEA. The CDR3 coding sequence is TGCAGCGTTGTAGACAGAACTAATGAAAAACTGTTTTTT. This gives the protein CSVVDRTNEKLFF.